The clone carrying this TCR beta chain was detected ten times or more. The sample originates from a study of identical twins' blood T cells. TCRdb used MiXCR to reprocess the 5' RACE reads, holding one entry per CDR3 protein. The sample consists of 300,000 to 450,000 distinct CDR3 sequences, about 28% of them appearing once. Germline assignment: CDR1 DFQATT and CDR2 SNEGSKA (reference sequence). Losses at the gene ends were 6 bases for V and 7 bases for J; bases not matched to a gene: 16. This CDR3 contains 16 residues. The chain carries TRBV20-1 and TRBJ2-7; 12 nucleotides align to TRBD2. Sequencing was done on a sample of PBMCs. The origin of this receptor is a woman between 18 and 55 years old in good health. In DNA, the CDR3 is TGCAGTGCCCTAGGGGGAGGACTAGCGGGACTAGGAGAGCAGTACTTC. This gives the protein CSALGGGLAGLGEQYF.